This T cell receptor beta chain was sequenced for a study of blood T cell repertoires in COVID-19. Sequenced by immunoSEQ multiplex PCR; TCRdb stores in-frame clones only, minus some. Of 100,000 to 150,000 clones detected, around nine tenths appear once; the ten largest clones hold 1.5% to 1.9%. The CDR3 has 14 amino acids. CDR1 SGHNT and CDR2 YYREEE come from the germline V gene (reference sequence). The V end was cut by 4 bases, the J end by 6 bases, with 13 bases between. The rearrangement uses TRBV5-4 and TRBJ2-2, with TRBD1 as a possible D gene (6 bases). Sequenced: peripheral blood. The sequence was obtained from a human donor in a cohort sampled during active COVID-19. The CDR3 sequence: CASSSTGFAGELFF. Written as DNA, the CDR3 is TGTGCCAGCAGCAGCACAGGGTTCGCCGGGGAGCTGTTTTTT.